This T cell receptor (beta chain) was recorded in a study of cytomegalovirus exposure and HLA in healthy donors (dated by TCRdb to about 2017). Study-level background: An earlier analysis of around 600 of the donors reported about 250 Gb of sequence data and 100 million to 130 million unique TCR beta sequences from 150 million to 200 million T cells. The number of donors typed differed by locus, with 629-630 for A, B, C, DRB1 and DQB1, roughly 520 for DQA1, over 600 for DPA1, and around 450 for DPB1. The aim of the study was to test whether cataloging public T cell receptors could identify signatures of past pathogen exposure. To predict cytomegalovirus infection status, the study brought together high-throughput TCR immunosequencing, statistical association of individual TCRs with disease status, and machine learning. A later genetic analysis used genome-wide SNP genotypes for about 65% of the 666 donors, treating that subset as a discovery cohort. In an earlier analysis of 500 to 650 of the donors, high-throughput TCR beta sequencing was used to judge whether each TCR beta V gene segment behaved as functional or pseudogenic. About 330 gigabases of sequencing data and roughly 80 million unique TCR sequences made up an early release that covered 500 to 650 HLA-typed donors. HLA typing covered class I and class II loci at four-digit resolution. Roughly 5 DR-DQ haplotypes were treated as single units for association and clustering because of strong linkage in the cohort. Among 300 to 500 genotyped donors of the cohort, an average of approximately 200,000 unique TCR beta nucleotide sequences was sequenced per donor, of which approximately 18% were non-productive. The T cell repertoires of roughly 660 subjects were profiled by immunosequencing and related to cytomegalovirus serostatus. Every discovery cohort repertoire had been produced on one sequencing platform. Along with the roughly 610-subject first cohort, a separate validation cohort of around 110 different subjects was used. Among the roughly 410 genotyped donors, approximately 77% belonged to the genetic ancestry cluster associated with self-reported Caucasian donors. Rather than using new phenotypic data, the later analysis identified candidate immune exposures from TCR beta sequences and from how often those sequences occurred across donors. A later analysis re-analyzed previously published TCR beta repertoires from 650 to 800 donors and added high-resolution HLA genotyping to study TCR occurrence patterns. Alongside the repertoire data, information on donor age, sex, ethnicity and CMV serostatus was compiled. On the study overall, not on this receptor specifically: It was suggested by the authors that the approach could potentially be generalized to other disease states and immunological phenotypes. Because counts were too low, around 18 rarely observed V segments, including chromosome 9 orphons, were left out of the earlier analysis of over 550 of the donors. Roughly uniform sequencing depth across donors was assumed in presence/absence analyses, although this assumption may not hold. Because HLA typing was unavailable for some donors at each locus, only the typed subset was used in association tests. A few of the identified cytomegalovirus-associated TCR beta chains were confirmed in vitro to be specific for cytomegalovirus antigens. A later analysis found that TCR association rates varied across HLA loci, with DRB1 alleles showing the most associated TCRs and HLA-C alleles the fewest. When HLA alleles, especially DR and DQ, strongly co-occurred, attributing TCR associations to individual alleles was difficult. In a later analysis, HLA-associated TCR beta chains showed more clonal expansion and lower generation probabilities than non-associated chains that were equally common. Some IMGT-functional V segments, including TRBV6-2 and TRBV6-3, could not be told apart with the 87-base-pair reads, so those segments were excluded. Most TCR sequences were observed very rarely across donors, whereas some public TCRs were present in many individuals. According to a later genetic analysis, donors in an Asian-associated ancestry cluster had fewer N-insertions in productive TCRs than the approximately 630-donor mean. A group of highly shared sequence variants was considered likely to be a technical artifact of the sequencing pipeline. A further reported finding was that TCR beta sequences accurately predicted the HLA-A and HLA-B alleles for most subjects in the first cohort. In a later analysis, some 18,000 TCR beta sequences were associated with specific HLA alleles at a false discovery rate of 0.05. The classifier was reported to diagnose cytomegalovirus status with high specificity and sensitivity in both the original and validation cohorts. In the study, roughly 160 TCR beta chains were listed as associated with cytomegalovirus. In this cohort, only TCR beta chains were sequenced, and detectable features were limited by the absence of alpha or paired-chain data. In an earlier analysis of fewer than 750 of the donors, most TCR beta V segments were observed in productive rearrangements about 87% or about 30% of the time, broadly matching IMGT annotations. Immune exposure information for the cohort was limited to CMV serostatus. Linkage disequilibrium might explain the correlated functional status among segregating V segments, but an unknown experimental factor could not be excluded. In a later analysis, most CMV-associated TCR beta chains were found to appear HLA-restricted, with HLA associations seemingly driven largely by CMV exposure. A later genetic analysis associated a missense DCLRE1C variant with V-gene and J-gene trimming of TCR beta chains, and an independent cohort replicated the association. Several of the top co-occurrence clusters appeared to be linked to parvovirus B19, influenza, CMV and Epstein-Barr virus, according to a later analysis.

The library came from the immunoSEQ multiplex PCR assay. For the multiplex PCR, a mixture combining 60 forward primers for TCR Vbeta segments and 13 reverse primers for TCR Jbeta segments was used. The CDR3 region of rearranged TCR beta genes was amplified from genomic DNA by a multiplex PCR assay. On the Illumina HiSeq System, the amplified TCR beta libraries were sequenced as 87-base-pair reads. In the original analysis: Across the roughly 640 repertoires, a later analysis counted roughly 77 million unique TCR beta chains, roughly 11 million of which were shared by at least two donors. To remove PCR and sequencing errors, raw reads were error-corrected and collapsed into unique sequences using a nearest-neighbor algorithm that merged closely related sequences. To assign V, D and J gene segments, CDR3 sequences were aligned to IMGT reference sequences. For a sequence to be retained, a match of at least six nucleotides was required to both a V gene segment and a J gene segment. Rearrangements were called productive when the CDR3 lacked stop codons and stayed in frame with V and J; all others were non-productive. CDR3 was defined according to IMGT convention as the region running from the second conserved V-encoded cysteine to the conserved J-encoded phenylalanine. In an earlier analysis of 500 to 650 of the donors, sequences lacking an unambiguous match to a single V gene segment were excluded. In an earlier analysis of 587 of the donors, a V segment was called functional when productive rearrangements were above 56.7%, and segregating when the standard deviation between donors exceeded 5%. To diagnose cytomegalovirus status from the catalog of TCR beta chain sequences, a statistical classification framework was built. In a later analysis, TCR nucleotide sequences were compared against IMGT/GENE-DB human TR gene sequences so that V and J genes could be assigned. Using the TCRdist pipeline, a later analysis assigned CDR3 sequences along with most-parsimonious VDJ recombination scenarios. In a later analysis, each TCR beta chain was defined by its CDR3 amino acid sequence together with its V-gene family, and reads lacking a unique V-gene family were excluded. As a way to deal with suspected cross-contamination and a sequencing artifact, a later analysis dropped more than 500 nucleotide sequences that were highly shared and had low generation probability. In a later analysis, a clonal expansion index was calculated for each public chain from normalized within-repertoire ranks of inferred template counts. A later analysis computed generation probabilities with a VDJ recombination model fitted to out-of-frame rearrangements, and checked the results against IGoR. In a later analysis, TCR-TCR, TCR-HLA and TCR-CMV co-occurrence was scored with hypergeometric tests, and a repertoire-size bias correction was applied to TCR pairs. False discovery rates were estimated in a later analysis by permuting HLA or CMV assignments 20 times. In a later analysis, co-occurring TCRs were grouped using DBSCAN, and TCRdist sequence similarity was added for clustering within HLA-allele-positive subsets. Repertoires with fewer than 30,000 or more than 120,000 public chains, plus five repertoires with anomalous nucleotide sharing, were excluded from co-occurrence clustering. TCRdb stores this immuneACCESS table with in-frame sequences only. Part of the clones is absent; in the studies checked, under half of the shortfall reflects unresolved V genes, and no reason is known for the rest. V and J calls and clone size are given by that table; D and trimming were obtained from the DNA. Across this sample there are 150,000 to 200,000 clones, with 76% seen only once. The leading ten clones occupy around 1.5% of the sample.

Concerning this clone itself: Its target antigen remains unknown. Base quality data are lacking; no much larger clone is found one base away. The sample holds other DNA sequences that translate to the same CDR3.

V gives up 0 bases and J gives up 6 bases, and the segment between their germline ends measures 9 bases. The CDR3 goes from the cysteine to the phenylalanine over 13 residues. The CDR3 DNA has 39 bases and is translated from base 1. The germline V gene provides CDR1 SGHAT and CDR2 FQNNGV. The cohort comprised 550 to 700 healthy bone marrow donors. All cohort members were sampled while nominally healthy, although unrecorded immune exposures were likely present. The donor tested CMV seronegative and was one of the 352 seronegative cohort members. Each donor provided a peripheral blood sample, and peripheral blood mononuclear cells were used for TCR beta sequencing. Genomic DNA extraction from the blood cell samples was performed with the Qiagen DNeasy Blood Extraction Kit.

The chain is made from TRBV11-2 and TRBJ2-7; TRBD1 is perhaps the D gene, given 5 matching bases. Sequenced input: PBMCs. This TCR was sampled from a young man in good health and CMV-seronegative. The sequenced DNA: TGTGCCAGCAGCTTAGAACCCCAGGGCGAGCAGTACTTC. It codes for CASSLEPQGEQYF.